The source of this TCR beta chain is a study of memory CD4+ T cells and cytomegalovirus serostatus. The study, taken as a whole, reports: Each of 60 to 80 CMV-associated TCRbeta sequences occurred in one to five individuals.

As concerns this clone: Its antigen remains unknown.

The sort gate was single viable CD3+CD4+CD8-CD45RO+ cells for memory CD4+ T cells. CDR1 is MNHNS, CDR2 SASEGT, per germline. Germline trimming cut 3 bases from V and 6 bases from J; bases unmatched to any gene: 10. This CDR3 contains 15 residues. The repertoire was sequenced with immunoSEQ multiplex PCR; TCRdb's copy has only in-frame clones and lacks some. The sample includes tens of thousands of clones, approximately 78% of them seen just once. The sequencing sample was made of memory CD4+ T cells from blood. This TCR derives from an adult in good health and CMV-seronegative. The rearrangement uses TRBV6-1 and TRBJ1-2, with 7 bases identical to TRBD1. The CDR3 loop is CASSEIGGALDGYTF. In nucleotides, the CDR3 is TGTGCCAGCAGTGAGATAGGGGGCGCATTGGATGGCTACACCTTC.